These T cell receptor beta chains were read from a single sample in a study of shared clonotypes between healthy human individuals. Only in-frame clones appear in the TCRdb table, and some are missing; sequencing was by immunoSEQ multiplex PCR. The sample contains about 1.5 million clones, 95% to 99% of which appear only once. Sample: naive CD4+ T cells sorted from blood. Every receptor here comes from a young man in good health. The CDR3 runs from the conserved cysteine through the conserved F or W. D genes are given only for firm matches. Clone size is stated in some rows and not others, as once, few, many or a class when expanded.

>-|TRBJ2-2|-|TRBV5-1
TGCGCCAGCAGCCCACGGACCTCGACGGACACCGGGGAGCTGTTTTTT
CASSPRTSTDTGELFF
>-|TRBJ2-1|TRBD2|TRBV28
TGTGCCAGCAGCCCACCGCCATCACTAGCGGTCAAAGACAATGAGCAGTTCTTC
CASSPPPSLAVKDNEQFF
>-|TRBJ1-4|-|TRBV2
TGTGCCAGCAGTGAAATAATGACGGGGTTTGGACTGTTTTTT
CASSEIMTGFGLFF
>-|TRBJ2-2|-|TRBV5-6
TGTGCCAGCAGCCGGGAAGGGGACTGGCAACCCGGGGAGCTGTTTTTT
CASSREGDWQPGELFF
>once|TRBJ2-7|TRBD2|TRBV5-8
TGTGCCAGCAGCCGGACGGGAGGGCCCTCGTACGAGCAGTACTTC
CASSRTGGPSYEQYF
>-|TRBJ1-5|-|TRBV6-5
TGTGCCAGCACCGACGGCCCTTTCAGCAATCAGCCCCAGCATTTT
CASTDGPFSNQPQHF
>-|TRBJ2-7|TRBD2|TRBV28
TGTGCCAGCACCCTGGGAGGGCACGAGCAGTACTTC
CASTLGGHEQYF
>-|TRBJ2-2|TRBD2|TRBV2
TGTGCCAGTCGTGGCGGGAGTAGCACCGGGGAGCTGTTTTTT
CASRGGSSTGELFF
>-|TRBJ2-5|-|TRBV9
TGTGCCAGCAGCGTAGGATTAGGGGTCGCAGAGACCCAGTACTTC
CASSVGLGVAETQYF
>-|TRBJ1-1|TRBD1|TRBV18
TGTGCCAGCTCACCAAAATTAGCACAGGGGGCTAATGAAGCTTTCTTT
CASSPKLAQGANEAFF
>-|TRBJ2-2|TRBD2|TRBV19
TGTGCCAGTACCCTAGCGGGAGGGTTCCGGGAGCTGTTTTTT
CASTLAGGFRELFF
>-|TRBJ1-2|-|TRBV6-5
TGTGCCAGCAGAAAGGACCACCGCTACGGCTACACCTTC
CASRKDHRYGYTF